Listed here is a single TCR beta chain. Per the original data handling: The assay estimated nucleated cells by amplifying reference gene primers. Assay used: immunoSEQ multiplex PCR; TCRdb lists only in-frame clones, some missing. That table is the source of V, J and clone size, and D and trimming were worked out from the DNA. The data hold a few hundred thousand clones, with 90% observed a single time. The data stem from a study of blood T cell repertoires in COVID-19. Study details: Samples of COVID-19 (acute and convalescent) were obtained from the United States, Italy and Spain. PBMCs, B-cell-depleted T cells, or T cells were the source of the cDNA or gDNA that made up the material.

The Seattle site enrolled patients during active infection and followed them longitudinally. Sequenced: peripheral blood. This receptor was obtained from a woman aged 60 to 75 with COVID-19, enrolled during active disease.

The CDR3 is CASSVGGSSRADTQYF. In DNA, the CDR3 is TGTGCCAGCAGCGTAGGGGGAAGCTCCAGGGCAGATACGCAGTATTTT. The chain is built from TRBV9 and TRBJ2-3, with a possible D match to TRBD1 (5 bases). Germline V gene data show CDR1 as SGDLS and CDR2 as YYNGEE. This CDR3 is built from 16 residues. The V end was cut by 0 bases, the J end by 4 bases, with 15 bases between.